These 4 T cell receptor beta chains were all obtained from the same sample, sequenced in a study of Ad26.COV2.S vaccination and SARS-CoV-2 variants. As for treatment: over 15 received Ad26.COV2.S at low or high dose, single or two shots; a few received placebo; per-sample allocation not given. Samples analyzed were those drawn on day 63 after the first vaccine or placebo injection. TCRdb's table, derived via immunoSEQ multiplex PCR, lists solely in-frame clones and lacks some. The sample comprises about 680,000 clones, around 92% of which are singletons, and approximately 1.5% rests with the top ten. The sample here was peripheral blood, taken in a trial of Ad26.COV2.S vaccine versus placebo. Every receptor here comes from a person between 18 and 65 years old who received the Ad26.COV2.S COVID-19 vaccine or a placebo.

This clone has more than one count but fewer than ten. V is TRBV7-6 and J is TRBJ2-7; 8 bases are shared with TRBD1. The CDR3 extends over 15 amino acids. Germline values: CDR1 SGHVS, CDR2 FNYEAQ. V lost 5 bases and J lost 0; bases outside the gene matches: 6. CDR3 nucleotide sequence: TGTGCCAGCAGCCCTCAAACAGGGGGCTCCTACGAGCAGTACTTC. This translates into CASSPQTGGSYEQYF.

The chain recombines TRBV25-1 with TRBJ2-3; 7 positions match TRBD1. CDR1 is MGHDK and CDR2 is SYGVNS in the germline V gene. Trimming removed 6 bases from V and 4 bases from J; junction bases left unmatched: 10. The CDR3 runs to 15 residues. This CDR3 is CASSPQGPLSDTQYF. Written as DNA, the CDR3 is TGTGCCAGCAGCCCACAGGGGCCACTCTCAGATACGCAGTATTTT.

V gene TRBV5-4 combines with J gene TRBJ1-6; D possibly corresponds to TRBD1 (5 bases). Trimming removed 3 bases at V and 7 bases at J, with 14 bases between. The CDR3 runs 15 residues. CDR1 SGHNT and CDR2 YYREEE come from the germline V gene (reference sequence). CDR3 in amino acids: CASSWTSGKNSPLHF. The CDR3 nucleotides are TGTGCCAGCAGCTGGACATCTGGAAAGAATTCACCCCTCCACTTT.

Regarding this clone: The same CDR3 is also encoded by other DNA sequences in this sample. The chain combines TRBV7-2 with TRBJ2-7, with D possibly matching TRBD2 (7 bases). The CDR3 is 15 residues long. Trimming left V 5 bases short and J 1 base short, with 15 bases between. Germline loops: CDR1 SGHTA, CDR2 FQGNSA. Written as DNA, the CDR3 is TGTGCCAGCAGCCCCCGCGGGGGCGGGTCCTACGAGCAGTACTTC. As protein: CASSPRGGGSYEQYF.